The 5 T cell receptor beta chains in this list originate from one sample, sequenced in a study of blood T cell repertoires in COVID-19. Profiling relied on immunoSEQ multiplex PCR, and the TCRdb table lists in-frame clones only, not all of them. The data show about 80,000 clones, about 91% seen once. Sequencing input: peripheral blood. The source of these receptors is a woman aged 80 or over with acute or convalescent COVID-19.

V gene TRBV4-3 combines with J gene TRBJ2-3; D might be TRBD2 (5 bases). Germline CDR1 and CDR2: LGHNA and YSLEER. V lost 1 base and J lost 6, with 8 bases in between. The CDR3 is made up of 13 amino acids. CDR3 amino acids: CASSQAEGDTQYF. The CDR3 DNA reads as TGCGCCAGCAGCCAAGCAGAGGGTGATACGCAGTATTTT.

This rearrangement joins TRBV30 to TRBJ1-5; 9 bases map to TRBD1. This CDR3 region has 15 residues. Trimming at V came to 0 bases and at J to 7 bases, leaving 7 bases not matched to a gene. Germline V gives CDR1 GTSNPN, CDR2 SVGIG (reference sequence). CDR3 sequence (DNA): TGTGCCTGGAGTGTACCGGGACAGGGTATCCAGCCCCAGCATTTT. It translates to CAWSVPGQGIQPQHF.

The chain recombines TRBV5-1 with TRBJ1-1; tentatively, D is TRBD1 (5 bases). V lost 3 bases and J lost 7, with 16 bases in between. The CDR3 sequence is 14 residues long. Germline lookup yields CDR1 SGHRS and CDR2 YFSETQ. In DNA, the CDR3 is TGCGCCAGCAGCTGGAGGGGAGGGCGAGGTGAAGCTTTCTTT. Its protein product is CASSWRGGRGEAFF.

This chain uses TRBV6-1 with TRBJ1-2, with D possibly TRBD1 on 5 matching bases. V was cut by 2 bases and J by 6 bases, with 13 bases left in between. Germline CDR1 reads MNHNS; CDR2 reads SASEGT. The CDR3 consists of 14 residues. As DNA, the CDR3 is TGTGCCAGCAGTGAAAGGCAGGGTCAGGATGGCTACACCTTC. It is translated as CASSERQGQDGYTF.

The gene calls are TRBV6-1 and TRBJ2-6, with 12 bases matching TRBD1. This CDR3 has 17 residues. The V gene's germline CDR1 is MNHNS and CDR2 SASEGT. Trimming at V came to 4 bases and at J to 2 bases, leaving 3 bases not matched to a gene. The CDR3 coding sequence is TGTGCCAGCAGTGCAGGGACAGGGGGCCCTGGGGCCAACGTCCTGACTTTC. This sequence encodes CASSAGTGGPGANVLTF.